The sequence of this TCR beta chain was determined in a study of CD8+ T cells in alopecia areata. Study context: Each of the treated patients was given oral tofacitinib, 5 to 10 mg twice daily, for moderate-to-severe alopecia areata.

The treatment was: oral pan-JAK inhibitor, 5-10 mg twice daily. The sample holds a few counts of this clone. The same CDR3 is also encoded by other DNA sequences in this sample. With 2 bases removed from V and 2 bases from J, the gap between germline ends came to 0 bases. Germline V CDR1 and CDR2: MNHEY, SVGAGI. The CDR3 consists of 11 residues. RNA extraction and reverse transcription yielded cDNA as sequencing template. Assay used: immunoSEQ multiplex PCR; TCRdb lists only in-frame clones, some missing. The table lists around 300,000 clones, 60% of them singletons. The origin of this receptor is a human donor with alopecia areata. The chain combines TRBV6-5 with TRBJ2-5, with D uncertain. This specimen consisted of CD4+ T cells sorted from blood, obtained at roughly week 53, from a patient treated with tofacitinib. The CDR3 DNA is TGTGCCAGCAGTTACCAAGAGACCCAGTACTTC. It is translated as CASSYQETQYF.